This T cell receptor beta chain was captured by sequencing in a study of monozygotic twins with inflammatory bowel disease. The CDR3 runs to 14 residues. An amount of roughly 4,000 ng of total RNA was used for each TCR library. Both TCRalpha and TCRbeta cDNA were subjected to two nested PCRs lasting around 15 and 9 cycles. TCRdb re-called the 5' RACE reads; every CDR3 protein appears as one record, without DNA. This sample's clone table lists approximately 400,000 distinct CDR3 sequences. Study-level findings and limits: Healthy twins showed more clonotype sharing with others than IBD patients, especially patients with disease activity.

In regard to this clonotype: Its antigen remains unidentified.

The origin of this receptor is a human donor with ulcerative colitis or Crohn's disease, or a healthy co-twin of an affected twin (not recorded which). Sequences were obtained from blood. The rearrangement links TRBV12-3 or TRBV12-4 to TRBJ2-2. The CDR3 reads CASSFAGNTGELFF.